This TCR beta chain was captured by sequencing in a study of beta chain features in type 1 diabetes. This CDR3 has 13 amino acids. Per germline, CDR1 SGHRS and CDR2 YFSETQ. The V end lost 0 bases, the J end lost 6 bases, and 6 bases lay between the germline ends. Of the isolated RNA, all was reverse transcribed, and so the sequenced material was expressed TCRB transcripts. Produced via immunoSEQ multiplex PCR; TCRdb's table is partial and in-frame only. The sample shows around 500,000 clones, 10% to 12% of them seen only once. The sequenced material came from naive CD4+ T cells from blood. This sequence joins TRBV5-1 and TRBJ1-4; D is unresolved. This TCR was recovered from a young woman in good health. Written as DNA, the CDR3 is TGCGCCAGCAGCTTGGAAGGGCATGAAAAACTGTTTTTT. Protein product: CASSLEGHEKLFF.